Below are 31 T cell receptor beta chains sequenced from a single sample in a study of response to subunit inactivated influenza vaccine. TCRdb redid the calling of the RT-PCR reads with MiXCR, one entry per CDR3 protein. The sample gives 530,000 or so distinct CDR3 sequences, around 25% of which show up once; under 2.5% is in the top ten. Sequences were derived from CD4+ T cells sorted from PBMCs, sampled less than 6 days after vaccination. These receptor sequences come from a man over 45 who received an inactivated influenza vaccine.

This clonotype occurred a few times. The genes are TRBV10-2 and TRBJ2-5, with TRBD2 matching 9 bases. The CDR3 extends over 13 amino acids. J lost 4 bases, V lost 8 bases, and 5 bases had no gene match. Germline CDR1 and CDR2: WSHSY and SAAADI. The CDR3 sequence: CASRAGGLETQYF. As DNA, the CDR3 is TGCGCCAGCCGGGCGGGGGGGCTAGAGACCCAGTACTTC.

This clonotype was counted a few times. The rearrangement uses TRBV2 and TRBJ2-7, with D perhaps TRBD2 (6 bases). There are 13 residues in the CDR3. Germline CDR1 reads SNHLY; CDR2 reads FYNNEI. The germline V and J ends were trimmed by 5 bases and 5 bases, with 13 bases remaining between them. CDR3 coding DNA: TGTGCCAGCAGTTCGGGGGTTAGTAACGAGCAGTACTTC. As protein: CASSSGVSNEQYF. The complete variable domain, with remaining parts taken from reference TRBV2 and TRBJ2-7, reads EPEVTQTPSHQVTQMGQEVILRCVPISNHLYFYWYRQILGQKVEFLVSFYNNEISEKSEIFDDQFSVERPDGSNFTLKIRSTKLEDSAMYFCASSSGVSNEQYFGPGTRLTVT.

Here the CDR3 DNA reads TGTGCCAGCTCACCGAGTCGATCCTACGAGCAGTACTTC. Translation: CASSPSRSYEQYF. This sequence joins TRBV18 and TRBJ2-7; D is unclear. Trimming took off 3 bases at V and 1 base at J, with 7 bases between the two ends. The CDR3 is 13 residues long. Germline-derived CDR1 and CDR2 are KGHSH and LQKENI.

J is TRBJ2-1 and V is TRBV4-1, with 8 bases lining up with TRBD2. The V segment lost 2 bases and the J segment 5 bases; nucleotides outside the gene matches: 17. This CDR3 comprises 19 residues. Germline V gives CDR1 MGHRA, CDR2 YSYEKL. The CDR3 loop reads CASSQIGVNRGGLHNEQFF. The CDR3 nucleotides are TGCGCCAGCAGCCAAATAGGGGTTAACCGGGGGGGACTACACAATGAGCAGTTCTTC.

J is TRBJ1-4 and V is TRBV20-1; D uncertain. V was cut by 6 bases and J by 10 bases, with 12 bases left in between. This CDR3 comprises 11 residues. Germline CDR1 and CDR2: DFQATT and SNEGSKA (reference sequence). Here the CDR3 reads CSARGMGKLFF. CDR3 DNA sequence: TGCAGTGCCCGGGGAATGGGAAAACTGTTTTTT.

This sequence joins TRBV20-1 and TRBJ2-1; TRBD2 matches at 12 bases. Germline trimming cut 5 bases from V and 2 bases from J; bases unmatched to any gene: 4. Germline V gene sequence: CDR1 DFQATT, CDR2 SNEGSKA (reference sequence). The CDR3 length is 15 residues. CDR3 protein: CSADGTSGPYNEQFF. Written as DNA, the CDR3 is TGCAGTGCTGACGGGACTAGCGGGCCCTACAATGAGCAGTTCTTC.

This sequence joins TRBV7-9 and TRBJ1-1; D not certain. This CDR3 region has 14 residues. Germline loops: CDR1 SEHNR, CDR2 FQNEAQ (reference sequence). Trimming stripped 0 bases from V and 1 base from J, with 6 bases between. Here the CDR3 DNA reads TGTGCCAGCAGCTTAGCGTCGACGAACACTGAAGCTTTCTTT. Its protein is CASSLASTNTEAFF.

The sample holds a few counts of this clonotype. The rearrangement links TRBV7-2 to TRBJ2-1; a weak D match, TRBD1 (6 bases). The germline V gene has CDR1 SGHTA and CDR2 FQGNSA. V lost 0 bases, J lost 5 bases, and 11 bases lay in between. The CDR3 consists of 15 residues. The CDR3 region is CASSLAGGFNNEQFF. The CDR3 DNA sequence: TGTGCCAGCAGCTTAGCTGGGGGCTTTAACAATGAGCAGTTCTTC.

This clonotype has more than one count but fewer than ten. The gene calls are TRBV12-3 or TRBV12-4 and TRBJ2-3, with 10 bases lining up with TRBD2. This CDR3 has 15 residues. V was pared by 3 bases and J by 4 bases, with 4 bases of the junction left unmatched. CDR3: CASSLASGSSDTQYF. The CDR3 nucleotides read TGTGCCAGCAGTTTGGCTAGCGGGAGTTCAGATACGCAGTATTTT.

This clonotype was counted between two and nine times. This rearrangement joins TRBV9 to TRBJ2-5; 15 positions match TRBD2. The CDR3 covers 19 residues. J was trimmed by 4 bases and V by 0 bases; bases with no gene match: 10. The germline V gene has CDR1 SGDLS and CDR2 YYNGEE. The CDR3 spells CASSVGPWTSGRVGETQYF. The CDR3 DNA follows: TGTGCCAGCAGCGTAGGTCCTTGGACTAGCGGGAGGGTGGGAGAGACCCAGTACTTC.

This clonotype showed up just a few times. CDR3 nucleotide sequence: TGTGCCAGCTCCACCACCGCCCTAGCGGGATACGAGCAGTACTTC. It translates to CASSTTALAGYEQYF. The V call is TRBV18, the J call TRBJ2-7; 9 bases map to TRBD2. The J segment lost 4 bases and the V segment lost 6 bases, leaving 10 bases of the junction unmatched. Looked up from germline, CDR1 is KGHSH and CDR2 is LQKENI. This CDR3 is 15 amino acids long.

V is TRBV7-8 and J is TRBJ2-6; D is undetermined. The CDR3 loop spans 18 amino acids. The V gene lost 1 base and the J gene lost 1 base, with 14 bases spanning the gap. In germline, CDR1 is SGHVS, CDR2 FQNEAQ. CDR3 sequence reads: CASSLEWVTLSGANVLTF. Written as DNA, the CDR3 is TGTGCCAGCAGCTTAGAGTGGGTAACCCTTTCTGGGGCCAACGTCCTGACTTTC.

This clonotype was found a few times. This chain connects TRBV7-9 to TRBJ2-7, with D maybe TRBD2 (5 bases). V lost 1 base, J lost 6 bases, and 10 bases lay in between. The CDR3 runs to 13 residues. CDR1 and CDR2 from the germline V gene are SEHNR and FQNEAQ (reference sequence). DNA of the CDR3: TGTGCCAGCAGCTTAGTCTCCAGCGGCGAGCAGTACTTC. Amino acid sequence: CASSLVSSGEQYF.

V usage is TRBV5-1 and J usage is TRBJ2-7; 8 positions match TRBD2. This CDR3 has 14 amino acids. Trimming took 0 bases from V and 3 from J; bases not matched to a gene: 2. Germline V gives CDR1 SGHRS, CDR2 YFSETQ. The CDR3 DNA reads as TGCGCCAGCAGCTTGGTGGGACTAGACTACGAGCAGTACTTC. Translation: CASSLVGLDYEQYF.

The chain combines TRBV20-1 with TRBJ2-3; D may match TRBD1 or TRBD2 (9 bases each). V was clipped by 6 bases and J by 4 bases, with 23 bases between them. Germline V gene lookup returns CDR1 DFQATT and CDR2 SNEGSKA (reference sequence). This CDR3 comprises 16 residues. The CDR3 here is CSAPDRGGGAADTQYF. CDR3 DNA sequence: TGCAGTGCCCCGGACAGGGGCGGGGGGGCGGCAGATACGCAGTATTTT.

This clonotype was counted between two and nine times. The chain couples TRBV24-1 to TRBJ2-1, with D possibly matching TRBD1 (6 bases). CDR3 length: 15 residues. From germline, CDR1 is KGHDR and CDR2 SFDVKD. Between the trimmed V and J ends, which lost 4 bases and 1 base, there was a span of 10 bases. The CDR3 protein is CATSDRGGSYNEQFF. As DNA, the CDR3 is TGTGCCACCAGTGACAGGGGCGGGTCCTACAATGAGCAGTTCTTC.

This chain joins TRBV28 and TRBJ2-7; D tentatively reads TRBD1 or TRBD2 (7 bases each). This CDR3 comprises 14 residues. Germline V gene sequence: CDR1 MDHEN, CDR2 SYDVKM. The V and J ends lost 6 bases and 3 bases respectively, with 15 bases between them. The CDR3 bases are TGTGCCAGCAGGGCAGGGGGGGATTTCTACGAGCAGTACTTC. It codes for CASRAGGDFYEQYF.

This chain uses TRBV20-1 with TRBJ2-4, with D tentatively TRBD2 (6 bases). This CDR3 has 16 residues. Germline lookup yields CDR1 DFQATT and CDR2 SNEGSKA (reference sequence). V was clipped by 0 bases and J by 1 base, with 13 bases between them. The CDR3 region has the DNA TGCAGTGCTAGAGAGGAGGGCGTTGGGGCCAAAAACATTCAGTACTTC. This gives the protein CSAREEGVGAKNIQYF.

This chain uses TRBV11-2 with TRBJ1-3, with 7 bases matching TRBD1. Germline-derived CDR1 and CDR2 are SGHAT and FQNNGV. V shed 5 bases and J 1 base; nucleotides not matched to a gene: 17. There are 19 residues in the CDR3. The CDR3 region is CASSHTVGRGRVSGNTIYF. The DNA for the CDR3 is TGTGCCAGCAGCCATACCGTCGGCAGGGGGAGAGTGTCTGGAAACACCATATATTTT.

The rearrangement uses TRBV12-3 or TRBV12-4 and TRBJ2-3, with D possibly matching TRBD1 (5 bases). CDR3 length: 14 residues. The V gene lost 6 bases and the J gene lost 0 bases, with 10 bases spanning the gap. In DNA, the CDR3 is TGTGCCAGCAGCTTCAGGGTTAGCACAGATACGCAGTATTTT. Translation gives CASSFRVSTDTQYF.

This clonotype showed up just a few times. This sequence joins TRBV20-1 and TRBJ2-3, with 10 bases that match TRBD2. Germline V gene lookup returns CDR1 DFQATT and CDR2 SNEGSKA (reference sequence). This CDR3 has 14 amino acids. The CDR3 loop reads CSARTSGRTDTQYF. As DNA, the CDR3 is TGCAGCGCGAGGACTAGCGGACGCACAGATACGCAGTATTTT.

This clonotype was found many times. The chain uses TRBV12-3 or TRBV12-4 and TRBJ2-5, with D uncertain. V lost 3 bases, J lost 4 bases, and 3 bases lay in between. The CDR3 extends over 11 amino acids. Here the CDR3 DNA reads TGTGCCAGCAGTTTTGCAGAGACCCAGTACTTC. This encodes CASSFAETQYF.

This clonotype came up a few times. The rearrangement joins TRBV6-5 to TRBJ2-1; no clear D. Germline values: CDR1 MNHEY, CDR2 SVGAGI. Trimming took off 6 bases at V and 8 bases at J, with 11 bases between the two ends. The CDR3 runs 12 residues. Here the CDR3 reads CASRGRAHEQFF. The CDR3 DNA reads TGTGCCAGCAGGGGCCGAGCTCATGAGCAGTTCTTC.

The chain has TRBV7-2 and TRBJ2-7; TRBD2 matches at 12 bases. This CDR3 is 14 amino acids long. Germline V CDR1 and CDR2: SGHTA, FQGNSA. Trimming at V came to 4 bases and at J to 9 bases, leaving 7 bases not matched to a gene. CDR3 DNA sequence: TGTGCCAGCAGCTCGACTAGCGGGAGTAATGCGCAGTACTTC. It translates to CASSSTSGSNAQYF.

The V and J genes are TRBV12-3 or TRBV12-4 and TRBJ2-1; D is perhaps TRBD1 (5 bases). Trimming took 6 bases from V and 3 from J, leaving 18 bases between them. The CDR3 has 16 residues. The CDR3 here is CASSQQVTLNYNEQFF. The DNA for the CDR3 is TGTGCCAGCAGCCAACAGGTCACCTTAAACTACAATGAGCAGTTCTTC.

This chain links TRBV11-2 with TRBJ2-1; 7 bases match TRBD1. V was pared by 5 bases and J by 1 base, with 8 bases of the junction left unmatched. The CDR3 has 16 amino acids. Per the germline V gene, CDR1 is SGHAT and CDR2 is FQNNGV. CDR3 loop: CASSTRQGRSYNEQFF. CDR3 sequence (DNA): TGTGCCAGCAGCACTCGACAGGGTCGGTCCTACAATGAGCAGTTCTTC. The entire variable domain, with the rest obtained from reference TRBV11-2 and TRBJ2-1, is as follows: EAGVAQSPRYKIIEKRQSVAFWCNPISGHATLYWYQQILGQGPKLLIQFQNNGVVDDSQLPKDRFSAERLKGVDSTLKIQPAKLEDSAVYLCASSTRQGRSYNEQFFGPGTRLTVL.

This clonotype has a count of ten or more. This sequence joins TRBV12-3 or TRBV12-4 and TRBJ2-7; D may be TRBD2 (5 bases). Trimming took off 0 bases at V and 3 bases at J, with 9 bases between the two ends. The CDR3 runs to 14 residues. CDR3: CASSLAGVYYEQYF. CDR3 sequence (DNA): TGTGCCAGCAGTTTAGCGGGAGTGTACTACGAGCAGTACTTC.

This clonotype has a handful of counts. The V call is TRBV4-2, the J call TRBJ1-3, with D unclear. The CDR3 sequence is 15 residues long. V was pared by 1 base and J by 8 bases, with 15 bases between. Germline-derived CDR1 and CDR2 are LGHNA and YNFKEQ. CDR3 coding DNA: TGTGCCAGCAGCCAAGCGGGCCGGGTAGAACACACCATATATTTT. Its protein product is CASSQAGRVEHTIYF.

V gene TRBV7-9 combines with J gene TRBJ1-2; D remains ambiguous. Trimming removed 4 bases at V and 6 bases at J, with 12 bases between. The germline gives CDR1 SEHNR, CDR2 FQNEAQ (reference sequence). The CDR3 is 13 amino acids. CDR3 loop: CASSSLGYNGYTF. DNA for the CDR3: TGTGCCAGCAGCTCCCTCGGATACAATGGCTACACCTTC.

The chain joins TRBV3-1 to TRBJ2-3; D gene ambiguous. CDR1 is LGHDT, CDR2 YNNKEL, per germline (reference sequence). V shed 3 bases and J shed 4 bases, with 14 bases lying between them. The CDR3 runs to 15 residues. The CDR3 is CASSQKPLGSDTQYF. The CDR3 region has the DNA TGTGCCAGCAGCCAGAAGCCCCTAGGTTCAGATACGCAGTATTTT.

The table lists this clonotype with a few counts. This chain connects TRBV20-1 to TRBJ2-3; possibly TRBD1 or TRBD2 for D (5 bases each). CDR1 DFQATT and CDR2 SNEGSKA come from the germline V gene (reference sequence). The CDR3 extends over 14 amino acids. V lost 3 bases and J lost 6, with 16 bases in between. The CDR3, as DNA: TGCAGTGCTAGGGGACGGCAAAAGCGTGATACGCAGTATTTT. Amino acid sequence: CSARGRQKRDTQYF.